This T cell receptor (beta chain) was profiled in a study of blood T cell repertoires in COVID-19. Study as a whole: COVID-19 samples from acute and convalescent phases originated in the United States, Italy and Spain. PBMCs, B-cell-depleted T cells, or T cells were the source of the cDNA or gDNA that made up the material.

CDR1 and CDR2 from the germline V gene are SGHAT and FQNNGV. This CDR3 comprises 12 residues. Trimming left V 7 bases short and J 10 bases short, with 16 bases between. Patients at the Seattle site were enrolled during active infection and followed longitudinally. Original processing methods: Reference gene primers were amplified, and this amplification served to estimate nucleated cell counts. Clones were sequenced by immunoSEQ multiplex PCR, and TCRdb holds only the in-frame ones, with some missing. The V and J calls and the clone size are those of that table, but D and trimming were determined from the DNA. The data hold about 350,000 clones, with around 90% observed a single time.

The chain joins TRBV11-2 to TRBJ1-1, with D unresolved. Input material: peripheral blood. The receptor was derived from a man aged 25-45 years with COVID-19, enrolled during active disease. CDR3 nucleotides: TGTGCCAGCATCCTTATGGGAGATGGAGCTTTCTTT. This gives the protein CASILMGDGAFF.